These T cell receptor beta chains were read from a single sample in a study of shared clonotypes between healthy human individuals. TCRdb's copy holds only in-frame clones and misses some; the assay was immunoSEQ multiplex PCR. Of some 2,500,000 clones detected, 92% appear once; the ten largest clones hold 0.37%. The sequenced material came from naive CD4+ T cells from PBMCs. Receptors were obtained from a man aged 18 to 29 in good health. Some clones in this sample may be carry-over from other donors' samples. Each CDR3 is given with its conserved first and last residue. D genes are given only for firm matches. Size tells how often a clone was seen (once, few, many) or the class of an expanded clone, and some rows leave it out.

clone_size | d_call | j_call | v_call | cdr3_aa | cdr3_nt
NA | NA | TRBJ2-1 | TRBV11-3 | CASSSGPNDPHGDEQFF | TGTGCCAGCAGCTCCGGGCCGAATGACCCTCACGGGGATGAGCAGTTCTTC
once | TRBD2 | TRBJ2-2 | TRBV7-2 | CASSLIFWSREGGELFF | TGTGCCAGCAGCTTAATTTTCTGGAGCAGGGAGGGCGGGGAGCTGTTTTTT
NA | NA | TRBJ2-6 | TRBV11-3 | CASSPSAGANVLTF | TGTGCCAGCAGCCCATCGGCGGGGGCCAACGTCCTGACTTTC
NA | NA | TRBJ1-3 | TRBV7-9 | CASSLTFGDLYF | TGTGCCAGCAGCTTAACCTTCGGGGACCTATATTTT
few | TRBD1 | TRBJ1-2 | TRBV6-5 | CASTSPGTGNGYTF | TGTGCCAGCACCAGTCCCGGGACAGGGAACGGCTACACCTTC
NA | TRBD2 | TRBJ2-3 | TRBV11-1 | CASSALAGRTDTQYF | TGTGCCAGCAGCGCGCTAGCGGGACGGACAGATACGCAGTATTTT
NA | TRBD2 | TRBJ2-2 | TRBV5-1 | CASSSTRGGTNTGELFF | TGCGCCAGCAGCTCGACCCGGGGGGGCACAAACACCGGGGAGCTGTTTTTT
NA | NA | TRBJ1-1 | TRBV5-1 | CASSSDGLNTEAFF | TGCGCCAGCAGCTCGGATGGATTGAACACTGAAGCTTTCTTT
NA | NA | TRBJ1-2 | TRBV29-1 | CSVEQVYGYTF | TGCAGCGTTGAACAGGTCTATGGCTACACCTTC
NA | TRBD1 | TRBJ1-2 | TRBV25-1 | CASRKGANYGYTF | TGTGCCAGCAGAAAGGGGGCGAACTATGGCTACACCTTC
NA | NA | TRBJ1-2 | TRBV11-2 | CASSLGLHGQQPGGYTF | TGTGCCAGCAGCTTAGGCCTGCATGGGCAGCAACCGGGGGGCTACACCTTC
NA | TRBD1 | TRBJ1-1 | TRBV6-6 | CASRTGTGATEAFF | TGTGCCAGCAGGACAGGGACAGGGGCCACTGAAGCTTTCTTT
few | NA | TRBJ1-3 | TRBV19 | CASRPGRSGNTIYF | TGTGCCAGTAGACCAGGGCGGTCTGGAAACACCATATATTTT
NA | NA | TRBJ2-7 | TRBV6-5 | CASSYGTSGPYYEQYF | TGTGCCAGCAGTTACGGGACTTCCGGCCCCTACTACGAGCAGTACTTC
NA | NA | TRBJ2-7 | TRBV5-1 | CASSLAGKDEQYF | TGCGCCAGCAGCTTGGCGGGCAAAGACGAGCAGTACTTC
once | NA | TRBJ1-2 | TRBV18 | CASSPKDWRYGYTF | TGTGCCAGCTCACCAAAAGACTGGCGATATGGCTACACCTTC
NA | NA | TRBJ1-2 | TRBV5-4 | CASSLPMGGPNYGYTF | TGTGCCAGCAGCTTGCCGATGGGGGGCCCCAACTATGGCTACACCTTC
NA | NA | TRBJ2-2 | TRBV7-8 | CASSLRPAFPAGELFF | TGTGCCAGCAGCTTACGTCCCGCCTTCCCCGCCGGGGAGCTGTTTTTT
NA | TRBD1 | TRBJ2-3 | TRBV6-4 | CASSDTRDRKNTDTQYF | TGTGCCAGCAGTGACACCCGGGACAGGAAAAACACAGATACGCAGTATTTT
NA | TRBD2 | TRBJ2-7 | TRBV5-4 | CASSTGTSGGFEQYF | TGTGCCAGCAGCACTGGGACTAGCGGGGGGTTCGAGCAGTACTTC
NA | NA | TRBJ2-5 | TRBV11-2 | CASSRNRVQETQYF | TGTGCCAGCAGTCGCAACAGGGTCCAAGAGACCCAGTACTTC
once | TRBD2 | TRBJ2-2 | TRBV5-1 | CASSLNNVISPGTMGGELFF | TGCGCCAGCAGCTTGAATAACGTCATTTCTCCCGGGACTATGGGCGGGGAGCTGTTTTTT
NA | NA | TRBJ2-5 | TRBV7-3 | CASSSTGIGETQYF | TGTGCCAGCAGCTCAACAGGTATCGGAGAGACCCAGTACTTC
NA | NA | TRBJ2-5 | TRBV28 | CASFSPSSEETQYF | TGTGCCAGCTTCTCCCCGTCCTCCGAAGAGACCCAGTACTTC
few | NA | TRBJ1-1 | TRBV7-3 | CASSTSPGARTEAFF | TGTGCCAGCAGCACAAGCCCGGGGGCGAGGACTGAAGCTTTCTTT
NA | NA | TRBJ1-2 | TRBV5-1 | CASRPSQGNGYTF | TGCGCCAGCAGACCGAGCCAGGGGAATGGCTACACCTTC
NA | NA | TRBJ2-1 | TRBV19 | CASSIPPLGNEQFF | TGTGCCAGTAGCATTCCCCCGTTGGGCAATGAGCAGTTCTTC
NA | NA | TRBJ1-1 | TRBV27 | CASSKQGVTPWTEAFF | TGTGCCAGCAGTAAACAGGGAGTAACCCCTTGGACTGAAGCTTTCTTT
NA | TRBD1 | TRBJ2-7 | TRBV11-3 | CASSLVGTVQFSYEQYF | TGTGCCAGCAGCTTAGTTGGGACAGTCCAGTTCTCCTACGAGCAGTACTTC
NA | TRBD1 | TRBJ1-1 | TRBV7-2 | CASRMDRGRTEAFF | TGTGCCAGCAGAATGGACAGGGGGCGCACTGAAGCTTTCTTT
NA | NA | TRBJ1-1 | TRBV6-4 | CASSKLGGTEAFF | TGTGCCAGCAGCAAGTTAGGGGGGACTGAAGCTTTCTTT
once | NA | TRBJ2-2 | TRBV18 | CASSPGLSTGELFF | TGTGCCAGCTCACCAGGGCTGAGCACCGGGGAGCTGTTTTTT
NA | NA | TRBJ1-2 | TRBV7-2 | CASSLLGLGGYTF | TGTGCCAGCAGCTTATTGGGGCTGGGTGGCTACACCTTC
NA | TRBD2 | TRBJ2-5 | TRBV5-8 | CASSSAWGSGSKETQYF | TGTGCCAGCAGCTCTGCTTGGGGTAGCGGGAGTAAAGAGACCCAGTACTTC
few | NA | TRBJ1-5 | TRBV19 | CASSIWWDKPHQPQHF | TGTGCCAGTAGTATTTGGTGGGACAAACCGCATCAGCCCCAGCATTTT
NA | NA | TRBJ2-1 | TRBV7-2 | CASSLAGVVTYNEQFF | TGTGCCAGCAGCTTAGCAGGGGTAGTCACCTACAATGAGCAGTTCTTC
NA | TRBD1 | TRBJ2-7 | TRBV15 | CATSRSGTGVYEQYF | TGTGCCACCAGCAGATCCGGGACAGGGGTCTACGAGCAGTACTTC
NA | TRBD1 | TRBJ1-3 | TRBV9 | CASSGQGISGNTIYF | TGTGCCAGCAGCGGACAGGGGATCTCTGGAAACACCATATATTTT
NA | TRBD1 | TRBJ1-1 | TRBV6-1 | CASSGGTGVTNTEAFF | TGTGCCAGCAGTGGGGGGACAGGGGTAACGAACACTGAAGCTTTCTTT
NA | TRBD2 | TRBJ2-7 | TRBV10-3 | CAISDPTSGPSYEQYF | TGTGCCATCAGTGATCCGACTAGCGGGCCATCCTACGAGCAGTACTTC
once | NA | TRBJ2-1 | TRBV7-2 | CASSPRSSSYNEQFF | TGTGCCAGCAGCCCACGGAGTAGCTCCTACAATGAGCAGTTCTTC
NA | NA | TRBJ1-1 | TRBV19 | CASSMWGRGLNTEAFF | TGTGCCAGTAGTATGTGGGGCAGGGGTCTGAACACTGAAGCTTTCTTT
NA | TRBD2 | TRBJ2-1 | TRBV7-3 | CASSPLGAGGLNEQFF | TGTGCCAGCAGCCCCCTGGGGGCGGGAGGGCTCAATGAGCAGTTCTTC
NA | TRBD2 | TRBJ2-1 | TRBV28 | CASSLGGTSSEQFF | TGTGCCAGCAGTTTGGGGGGGACTAGTTCCGAGCAGTTCTTC
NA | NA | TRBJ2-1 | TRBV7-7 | CASSQLQGAYNEQFF | TGTGCCAGCAGCCAACTACAGGGAGCCTACAATGAGCAGTTCTTC
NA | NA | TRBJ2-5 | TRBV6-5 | CASSYSRQGRETQYF | TGTGCCAGCAGTTACTCGCGGCAGGGTCGGGAGACCCAGTACTTC
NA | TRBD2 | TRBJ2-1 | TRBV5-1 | CASSETSDYPPSEQFF | TGCGCCAGCAGCGAAACTAGCGACTACCCGCCCAGTGAGCAGTTCTTC
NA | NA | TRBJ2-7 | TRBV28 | CASSLPGAGAFPSSYEQYF | TGTGCCAGCAGCCTCCCGGGGGCGGGAGCCTTCCCAAGCTCCTACGAGCAGTACTTC
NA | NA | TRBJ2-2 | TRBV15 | CATGTANTGELFF | TGTGCCACCGGTACCGCGAACACCGGGGAGCTGTTTTTT
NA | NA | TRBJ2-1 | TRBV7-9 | CASSLFGNSYNEQFF | TGTGCCAGCAGCTTATTCGGGAACTCCTACAATGAGCAGTTCTTC
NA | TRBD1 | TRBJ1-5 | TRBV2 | CASSATGGNQPQHF | TGTGCCAGCAGTGCTACAGGGGGCAATCAGCCCCAGCATTTT
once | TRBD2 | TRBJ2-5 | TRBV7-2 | CASSLTRLAVETQYF | TGTGCCAGCAGCTTAACCCGGCTAGCGGTAGAGACCCAGTACTTC
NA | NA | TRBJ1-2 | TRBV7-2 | CASSLAPNGGYTF | TGTGCCAGCAGCTTAGCGCCCAACGGAGGCTACACCTTC